Each of the 27 T cell receptor beta chains below was sequenced from the same sample in a study of shared T cell receptors in the human thymus. Sequencing used immunoSEQ multiplex PCR; TCRdb keeps in-frame clones, though not all of them. The data show approximately 490,000 clones, with roughly 74% seen just once and roughly 0.013% held by the top ten. These data were also reused for a study on human thymus T cells.

The sample was thymocytes. The receptors come from a boy younger than two with a congenital heart defect.

The rearrangement uses TRBV14 and TRBJ1-1; possibly TRBD1 for D (6 bases). Trimming removed 6 bases at V and 1 base at J, with 15 bases between. This CDR3 comprises 15 residues. Per the germline V gene, CDR1 is SGHDN and CDR2 is FVKESK. DNA of the CDR3: TGTGCCAGCAGGCAGGGGAGGGGAGAGAACACTGAAGCTTTCTTT. Protein product: CASRQGRGENTEAFF. Combining the CDR3 with reference TRBV14 and TRBJ1-1 gives the whole variable domain EAGVTQFPSHSVIEKGQTVTLRCDPISGHDNLYWYRRVMGKEIKFLLHFVKESKQDESGMPNNRFLAERTGGTYSTLKVQPAELEDSGVYFCASRQGRGENTEAFFGQGTRLTVV.

The rearrangement joins TRBV27 to TRBJ2-7, with TRBD2 identical over 14 bases. V dropped 7 bases and J dropped 5; count of bases not matched to a gene: 13. This CDR3 is built from 17 residues. In germline, CDR1 is MNHEY, CDR2 SMNVEV (reference sequence). The CDR3 DNA is TGTGCCAGCACTTCAGGGACTAGCGGGAGAAATACTCACGAGCAGTACTTC. Translation: CASTSGTSGRNTHEQYF.

J is TRBJ2-5 and V is TRBV11-3; weak D call: TRBD1 (5 bases). The V end lost 3 bases, the J end lost 2 bases, and 19 bases lay between the germline ends. The CDR3 totals 17 residues. Per the germline V gene, CDR1 is SGHNT and CDR2 is YENEEA. The CDR3 here is CASSFPTPPGFQETQYF. The CDR3 DNA reads as TGTGCCAGCAGCTTCCCAACGCCACCAGGGTTTCAAGAGACCCAGTACTTC. Looking up the rest from reference TRBV11-3 and TRBJ2-5 gives the full variable domain: EAGVVQSPRYKIIEKKQPVAFWCNPISGHNTLYWYLQNLGQGPELLIRYENEEAVDDSQLPKDRFSAERLKGVDSTLKIQPAELGDSAVYLCASSFPTPPGFQETQYFGPGTRLLVL.

The chain joins TRBV6-5 to TRBJ1-2; TRBD1 matches at 9 bases. The CDR3 spans 14 residues. V shed 4 bases, J shed 4 bases, and the junction held 4 bases outside the gene matches. CDR1 and CDR2 from the germline V gene are MNHEY and SVGAGI. CDR3: CASSWGQGLYGYTF. DNA of the CDR3: TGTGCCAGCAGTTGGGGACAGGGCCTCTATGGCTACACCTTC.

The rearrangement uses TRBV28 and TRBJ2-4, with 9 bases identical to TRBD1. The CDR3 contains 18 residues. Germline lookup yields CDR1 MDHEN and CDR2 SYDVKM. V shed 4 bases, J shed 1 base, and the junction held 11 bases outside the gene matches. The CDR3 nucleotides are TGTGCCAGCAGTTCCGGGGACAGGGTGCGGGCTGCCAAAAACATTCAGTACTTC. Amino acids: CASSSGDRVRAAKNIQYF.

The V gene is TRBV19, the J gene TRBJ1-3; D is perhaps TRBD1 (6 bases). Germline assignment: CDR1 LNHDA and CDR2 SQIVND (reference sequence). V was cut by 3 bases and J by 4 bases, with 7 bases left in between. The CDR3 is 13 residues long. The CDR3 bases are TGTGCCAGTAGTATGGACAGCGGAAACACCATATATTTT. Its protein product is CASSMDSGNTIYF. Variable domain in full (rest from reference TRBV19 and TRBJ1-3): DGGITQSPKYLFRKEGQNVTLSCEQNLNHDAMYWYRQDPGQGLRLIYYSQIVNDFQKGDIAEGYSVSREKKESFPLTVTSAQKNPTAFYLCASSMDSGNTIYFGEGSWLTVV.

The gene calls are TRBV5-5 and TRBJ2-7, with TRBD2 as a possible D gene (6 bases). CDR1 is SGHKS and CDR2 is YYEKEE in the germline V gene (reference sequence). There are 14 residues in the CDR3. Between the trimmed V and J ends, which lost 6 bases and 0 bases, there was a span of 13 bases. CDR3 DNA: TGTGCCAGCATGAGTCTGCGGGACTCCTACGAGCAGTACTTC. As protein: CASMSLRDSYEQYF.

This clone appeared a single time. The chain uses TRBV15 and TRBJ1-1; D is perhaps TRBD1 (6 bases). CDR1 and CDR2 (germline): LNHNV, YYDKDF (reference sequence). V lost 0 bases and J lost 2, with 13 bases in between. CDR3 length: 16 amino acids. The DNA of the CDR3 is TGTGCCACCAGCAGAGATCTCGGGGGGCTTAACACTGAAGCTTTCTTT. Translated, it gives CATSRDLGGLNTEAFF.

J is TRBJ2-1 and V is TRBV29-1, with unresolved D. With 6 bases removed from V and 9 bases from J, the gap between germline ends came to 12 bases. Germline V CDR1 and CDR2: SQVTM, ANQGSEA. The CDR3 sequence is 11 residues long. CDR3 sequence (DNA): TGCAGCGTAGTCCTAATCCCTGAGCAGTTCTTC. Amino acids: CSVVLIPEQFF.

V usage is TRBV19 and J usage is TRBJ2-7; possibly TRBD1 for D (6 bases). Trimming took 3 bases from V and 7 from J, leaving 13 bases between them. This CDR3 is built from 13 residues. Germline CDR1 LNHDA, CDR2 SQIVND (reference sequence). The CDR3 DNA sequence: TGTGCCAGTAGTATGGGCAGGGGTGCGGAGCAGTACTTC. Translated: CASSMGRGAEQYF.

DNA for the CDR3: TGTGCCATGGGGACAGGGGGTACTGGGGCCAACGTCCTGACTTTC. The encoded protein is CAMGTGGTGANVLTF. The chain carries TRBV10-3 and TRBJ2-6; 11 bases align to TRBD1. Germline V gene lookup returns CDR1 ENHRY and CDR2 SYGVKD. The CDR3 contains 15 residues. J was trimmed by 2 bases and V by 9 bases; bases with no gene match: 3.

The V gene is TRBV30, the J gene TRBJ1-1; TRBD1 is a possible D gene (5 bases). The CDR3 totals 17 residues. Trimming took 3 bases from V and 6 from J, leaving 26 bases between them. The V gene's germline CDR1 is GTSNPN and CDR2 SVGIG (reference sequence). CDR3 loop: CAWRSSRAGPQVAEAFF. In nucleotides, the CDR3 is TGTGCCTGGAGATCCTCCAGGGCAGGGCCACAAGTGGCTGAAGCTTTCTTT.

The chain joins TRBV19 to TRBJ2-7; 7 bases match TRBD2. The CDR3 is 16 amino acids. V shed 5 bases, J shed 2 bases, and the junction held 12 bases outside the gene matches. Germline V gene sequence: CDR1 LNHDA, CDR2 SQIVND (reference sequence). CDR3 sequence (DNA): TGTGCCAGTAGTCCGTATGGGGGGGAGTGGCCCTACGAGCAGTACTTC. Its translation: CASSPYGGEWPYEQYF.

J is TRBJ2-3 and V is TRBV5-1; TRBD2 matches 9 bases. The germline CDR1 and CDR2 sequences are SGHRS and YFSETQ. With V trimmed by 4 bases and J by 3 bases, 9 bases remained unmatched. The CDR3 is made up of 16 amino acids. CDR3 nucleotide sequence: TGCGCCAGCAGCACCTCTAGCGGGATAGGGACAGATACGCAGTATTTT. Its protein product is CASSTSSGIGTDTQYF.

The chain recombines TRBV25-1 with TRBJ2-1; D remains ambiguous. CDR1 MGHDK and CDR2 SYGVNS come from the germline V gene. This CDR3 spans 11 amino acids. Trimming left V 4 bases short and J 4 bases short, with 2 bases between. In DNA form, the CDR3 reads TGTGCCAGCAGTGTATACAATGAGCAGTTCTTC. Protein product: CASSVYNEQFF.

The V call is TRBV30, the J call TRBJ2-5; TRBD2 matches 8 bases. J gave up 5 bases and V 5 bases, and 7 bases lay outside the gene matches. Germline CDR1 GTSNPN, CDR2 SVGIG (reference sequence). CDR3 length: 13 amino acids. The DNA of the CDR3 is TGTGCCTGGTGGACTAGCCGGGTGGAGACCCAGTACTTC. This codes for CAWWTSRVETQYF.

This clone appeared a single time. The chain is built from TRBV6-6 and TRBJ2-1; D gene unclear. With 4 bases removed from V and 10 bases from J, the gap between germline ends came to 5 bases. CDR3 length: 10 residues. The germline V gene has CDR1 MNHNY and CDR2 SVGAGI (reference sequence). CDR3 region: CASSSHEQFF. In nucleotides, the CDR3 is TGTGCCAGCAGTTCACACGAGCAGTTCTTC.

The chain is built from TRBV7-9 and TRBJ1-2; tentative D call: TRBD1 (5 bases). V lost 7 bases and J lost 8, with 14 bases in between. Germline CDR1 reads SEHNR; CDR2 reads FQNEAQ (reference sequence). This CDR3 comprises 12 residues. The CDR3 nucleotides read TGTGCCAGCACCCTGTGGGGGGAGGGCTACACCTTC. Amino acid sequence: CASTLWGEGYTF.

V is TRBV30 and J is TRBJ2-3; the match to TRBD2 covers 12 bases. The CDR3 length is 15 residues. Trimming at V came to 4 bases and at J to 6 bases, leaving 8 bases not matched to a gene. Germline V gene lookup returns CDR1 GTSNPN and CDR2 SVGIG (reference sequence). The CDR3 nucleotides are TGTGCCTGGACCCCCCTAGCGGGAGGGTGGGATACGCAGTATTTT. Amino acid sequence: CAWTPLAGGWDTQYF.

This CDR3 is CASTRGTDTQYF. The CDR3, as DNA: TGTGCCAGCACTAGGGGTACAGATACGCAGTATTTT. The rearrangement uses TRBV2 and TRBJ2-3; maybe TRBD1 (5 bases). Trimming cost V 7 bases and J 3 bases, with 8 bases left between them. The CDR3 extends over 12 amino acids. Looked up from germline, CDR1 is SNHLY and CDR2 is FYNNEI.

The chain is built from TRBV28 and TRBJ2-1; 7 positions match TRBD2. This CDR3 comprises 15 residues. Germline V gene lookup returns CDR1 MDHEN and CDR2 SYDVKM. V shed 6 bases, J shed 6 bases, and the junction held 11 bases outside the gene matches. CDR3: CASSTWGGRVNEQFF. CDR3 nucleotides: TGTGCCAGCAGCACCTGGGGCGGGAGAGTCAATGAGCAGTTCTTC.

This chain uses TRBV7-3 with TRBJ2-1; 8 nucleotides agree with TRBD2. CDR3 size: 15 residues. Looked up from germline, CDR1 is SGHTA and CDR2 is FQGTGA. With 4 bases clipped from V and 7 bases from J, the junction kept 9 bases outside the gene matches. As DNA, the CDR3 is TGTGCCAGCAGCTCACCGAATGTAGCGGGAAATGAGCAGTTCTTC. Its protein is CASSSPNVAGNEQFF.

CDR3 protein: CASSPRVVAVGQPQHF. Here the CDR3 DNA reads TGCGCCAGCAGCCCCCGGGTGGTGGCAGTGGGTCAGCCCCAGCATTTT. This sequence joins TRBV4-1 and TRBJ1-5; D gene uncertain. The CDR3 loop spans 16 amino acids. Germline-derived CDR1 and CDR2 are MGHRA and YSYEKL. The V end lost 4 bases, the J end lost 6 bases, and 19 bases lay between the germline ends.

This clone was picked up a small number of times. V usage is TRBV28 and J usage is TRBJ2-1, with D possibly being TRBD2 (6 bases). This CDR3 is built from 17 residues. With 2 bases removed from V and 5 bases from J, the gap between germline ends came to 19 bases. Germline CDR1 is MDHEN and CDR2 is SYDVKM. The CDR3 DNA reads TGTGCCAGCAGTTTACCGATCACTAGCCGAAGAAACAATGAGCAGTTCTTC. Amino acid sequence: CASSLPITSRRNNEQFF.

The chain carries TRBV10-3 and TRBJ1-4; no reliable D call. Germline assignment: CDR1 ENHRY and CDR2 SYGVKD. The CDR3 sequence is 15 residues long. With 2 bases removed from V and 0 bases from J, the gap between germline ends came to 7 bases. CDR3 DNA: TGTGCCATCAGTGAGATAAGAGCAACTAATGAAAAACTGTTTTTT. This sequence encodes CAISEIRATNEKLFF.

This clone was recorded a few times. J is TRBJ1-1 and V is TRBV7-2; a possible D gene is TRBD1 (6 bases). CDR1 is SGHTA, CDR2 FQGNSA, per germline. V was shortened by 6 bases and J by 1 base, with 9 bases between the two germline ends. There are 13 residues in the CDR3. The DNA for the CDR3 is TGTGCCAGCAGAAAGGGACAGAACACTGAAGCTTTCTTT. The encoded protein is CASRKGQNTEAFF. Based on the CDR3 plus reference TRBV7-2 and TRBJ1-1, the full variable domain is GAGVSQSPSNKVTEKGKDVELRCDPISGHTALYWYRQSLGQGLEFLIYFQGNSAPDKSGLPSDRFSAERTGGSVSTLTIQRTQQEDSAVYLCASRKGQNTEAFFGQGTRLTVV.

This rearrangement joins TRBV2 to TRBJ1-2; tentative D call: TRBD1 (6 bases). V was pared by 4 bases and J by 6 bases, with 15 bases between. This CDR3 has 14 amino acids. Germline loops: CDR1 SNHLY, CDR2 FYNNEI. The chain's CDR3 is CASSGGGLVNGYTF. CDR3 DNA: TGTGCCAGCAGTGGAGGGGGACTAGTGAATGGCTACACCTTC.